This T cell receptor (beta chain) came from a study of T cell responses to AZD1222 COVID-19 vaccine. Study-wide background: Combined were second doses at about 4 or about 12 weeks.

Study results and caveats: White British donors predominated, females outnumbered males, and clonal diversity was possibly underestimated.

The CDR3 contains 11 residues. V lost 7 bases, J lost 3 bases, and 0 bases stayed unmatched. Germline V gene lookup returns CDR1 MDHEN and CDR2 SYDVKM. Method: immunoSEQ multiplex PCR; TCRdb's copy keeps in-frame clones and lacks some. The table has about 90,000 clones, 86% seen once. A word on this clone: Antigen unknown.

The J gene is TRBJ2-7, the V gene TRBV28; 7 nucleotides align to TRBD1. The origin of this receptor is an adult in good health. The sample was peripheral blood, taken on day 0 of AZD1222 vaccination. CDR3 in DNA: TGTGCCAGCACAGGGGGCTACGAGCAGTACTTC. Its translation is CASTGGYEQYF.